The present T cell receptor (beta chain) was sequenced within a study of T cell responses to AZD1222 COVID-19 vaccine. Regarding this clone: What it recognizes is unknown.

Study observations and caveats: Reportedly, nearly half of unique spike TCRs recognized epitopes outside B.1.351/B.1.1.7 mutations. Donors, mostly white British, included more females; clonal diversity was possibly underestimated. Elevations in Spike-specific TCR breadth and depth followed administration of two AZD1222 doses. Among those given AZD1222, only six or seven were seropositive at baseline.

The V segment lost 10 bases and the J segment 3 bases; nucleotides outside the gene matches: 10. Germline loops: CDR1 LNHDA, CDR2 SQIVND (reference sequence). The CDR3 spans 14 residues. The method was immunoSEQ multiplex PCR; TCRdb's version includes in-frame clones alone and lacks a portion of them. The sample lists some 80,000 clones; 90% were seen once. The sequence was collected from an adult who received the AZD1222 COVID-19 vaccine. The starting material was peripheral blood, obtained 28 days after the second AZD1222 dose. This chain links TRBV19 with TRBJ2-7, with 9 bases matching TRBD2. The CDR3 DNA reads as TGTGCCACCCGGAAGACTAGCGGTGACTACGAGCAGTACTTC. This translates into CATRKTSGDYEQYF.